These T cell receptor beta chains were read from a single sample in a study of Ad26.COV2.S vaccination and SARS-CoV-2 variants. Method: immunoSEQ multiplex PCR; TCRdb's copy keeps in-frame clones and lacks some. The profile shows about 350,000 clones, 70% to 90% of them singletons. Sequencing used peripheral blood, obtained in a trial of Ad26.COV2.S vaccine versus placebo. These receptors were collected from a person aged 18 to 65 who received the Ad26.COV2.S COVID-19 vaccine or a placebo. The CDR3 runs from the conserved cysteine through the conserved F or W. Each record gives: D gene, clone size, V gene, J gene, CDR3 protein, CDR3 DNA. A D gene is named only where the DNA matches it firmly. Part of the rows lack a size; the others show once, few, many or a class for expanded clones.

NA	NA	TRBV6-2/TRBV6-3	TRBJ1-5	CASSARGQPQHF	TGTGCCAGCAGTGCCCGGGGACAGCCCCAGCATTTT
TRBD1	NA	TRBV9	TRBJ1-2	CASSVGTGEYGYTF	TGTGCCAGCAGCGTAGGGACAGGGGAGTATGGCTACACCTTC
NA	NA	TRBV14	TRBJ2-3	CASSQDSLATQYF	TGTGCCAGCAGCCAAGATAGTCTAGCAACGCAGTATTTT
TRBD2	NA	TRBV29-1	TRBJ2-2	CSAKRGATYTGELFF	TGCAGCGCCAAGCGGGGGGCTACGTACACCGGGGAGCTGTTTTTT
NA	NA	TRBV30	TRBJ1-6	CAWRETGNSPLHF	TGTGCCTGGAGGGAAACAGGGAACTCACCCCTCCACTTT
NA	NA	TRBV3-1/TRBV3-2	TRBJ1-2	CASSHGASNYGYTF	TGTGCCAGCAGCCACGGGGCTTCTAACTATGGCTACACCTTC
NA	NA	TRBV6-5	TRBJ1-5	CATYAAADSNQPQHF	TGTGCCACCTACGCGGCCGCTGATAGCAATCAGCCCCAGCATTTT
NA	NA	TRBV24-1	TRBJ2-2	CATSDPIGGTGELFF	TGTGCCACCAGTGATCCCATAGGAGGCACCGGGGAGCTGTTTTTT
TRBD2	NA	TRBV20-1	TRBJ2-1	CSASELAGDLGEQFF	TGCAGTGCTAGTGAACTAGCGGGAGATCTCGGTGAGCAGTTCTTC
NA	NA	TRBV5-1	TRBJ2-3	CASSEGWRGADTQYF	TGCGCCAGCAGCGAGGGTTGGAGGGGGGCAGATACGCAGTATTTT
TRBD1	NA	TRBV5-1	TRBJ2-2	CASRSSGTGKTGELFF	TGCGCCAGCAGGTCGTCCGGGACAGGGAAAACCGGGGAGCTGTTTTTT
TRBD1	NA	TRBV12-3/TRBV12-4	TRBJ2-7	CASRPGTGEEQYF	TGTGCCAGCAGACCCGGGACAGGGGAAGAGCAGTACTTC
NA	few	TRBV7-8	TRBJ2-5	CASSSLLGAGQETQYF	TGTGCCAGCAGCTCCTTACTTGGCGCGGGGCAAGAGACCCAGTACTTC
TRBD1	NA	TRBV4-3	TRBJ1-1	CASSQDPGQGFEAFF	TGCGCCAGCAGCCAAGATCCAGGACAGGGATTTGAAGCTTTCTTT
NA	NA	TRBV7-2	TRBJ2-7	CASSFRPASHEQYF	TGTGCCAGCAGCTTTAGGCCTGCAAGCCACGAGCAGTACTTC
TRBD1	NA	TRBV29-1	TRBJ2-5	CSVAGQAQETQYF	TGCAGCGTTGCGGGACAGGCACAAGAGACCCAGTACTTC
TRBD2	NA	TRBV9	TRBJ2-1	CASSADPREVGNNEQFF	TGTGCCAGCAGCGCCGACCCTCGGGAGGTTGGGAACAATGAGCAGTTCTTC
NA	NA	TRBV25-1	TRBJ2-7	CASSAPGGRGYEQYF	TGTGCCAGCAGTGCCCCTGGGGGGCGCGGGTACGAGCAGTACTTC